This T cell receptor beta chain was captured in a study of regulatory T cells in long-lasting Graves disease. The CDR3 runs to 17 residues. Germline CDR1 SGHVS, CDR2 FQNEAQ. After removal of 5 bases from V and 4 bases from J, the junction contained 16 bases not matched to a gene. iRepertoire HTBI primers and Arm-PCR of CDR3 regions built TCR beta libraries. TCRdb re-derived calls from the multiplex PCR reads in MiXCR, one entry per CDR3 protein. The profile shows hundreds of thousands of distinct CDR3 sequences, 16% of them singletons. Time point here: newly diagnosed GD, antithyroid drugs for less than 3 months. The TCR library was prepared using RNA isolated from PBMCs. The sample was also linked to a second study, of T cells in Graves' hyperthyroidism and ophthalmopathy.

The gene calls are TRBV7-8 and TRBJ1-2; 7 positions agree with TRBD1. This specimen was peripheral blood mononuclear cells (PBMCs), taken at new diagnosis, from a patient treated with antithyroid drugs. The receptor was derived from a woman in her twenties or thirties with Graves disease. The CDR3 sequence: CASSPRTGASSIYGYTF. The CDR3 region has the DNA TGTGCCAGCAGCCCAAGGACAGGCGCCAGCAGTATCTATGGCTACACCTTC.